This paragraph covers one T cell receptor (beta chain) sequence. As processed by the authors: It was from reference gene primer amplification that nucleated cell counts were estimated. Using immunoSEQ multiplex PCR, the repertoire was profiled, and TCRdb retains in-frame clones only, with some absent. V and J calls and clone size are those listed in that table; D and trimming were worked out from the DNA. The table shows approximately 82,000 clones, with around four fifths occurring only once. The sample comes from a study of blood T cell repertoires in COVID-19. As for the study in general: The United States, Italy and Spain supplied acute and convalescent COVID-19 samples. T cells, B-cell-depleted T cells, or PBMCs supplied cDNA or gDNA.

There are 17 residues in the CDR3. V lost 2 bases to trimming and J lost 1 base, with 18 bases between them. Germline V lookup: CDR1 SGHRS, CDR2 YFSETQ. J is TRBJ1-1 and V is TRBV5-1; maybe TRBD1 (5 bases). The source of this sequence is a woman between 70 and 85 years old with active or convalescent COVID-19. Sample: peripheral blood. CDR3 in amino acids: CASSLILLSDRNTEAFF. In DNA form, the CDR3 reads TGCGCCAGCAGCTTAATCCTATTGAGCGACAGGAACACTGAAGCTTTCTTT. The full variable domain, its missing parts supplied by reference TRBV5-1 and TRBJ1-1, is KAGVTQTPRYLIKTRGQQVTLSCSPISGHRSVSWYQQTPGQGLQFLFEYFSETQRNKGNFPGRFSGRQFSNSRSEMNVSTLELGDSALYLCASSLILLSDRNTEAFFGQGTRLTVV.